At least ten counts were recorded for the clone carrying this T cell receptor beta chain. Constant-segment primers were used for 5'RACE, and the resulting TCR alpha and TCR beta cDNA libraries carried sample barcodes and UMIs. TCRdb re-derived calls from the 5' RACE reads in MiXCR, one entry per CDR3 protein. The sample lists a few hundred thousand distinct CDR3 sequences, around 14% seen once, with about 22% in the top ten. The CDR3 sequence is 12 residues long. Trimming pared 6 bases from V and 6 bases from J, leaving 11 bases between. This record comes from a study of T-cell memory formation after mild COVID-19. Looking at the study overall: Largely donor-specific TCR clusters were found.

The sample comprised PBMCs or a T cell subset sorted from them (not recorded which). The receptor was derived from a man aged 18-30 years who had mild COVID-19 (a few samples of this study predate the infection). Cell type and time point are not known. The chain uses TRBV12-3 or TRBV12-4 and TRBJ1-1; tentatively, D is TRBD1 (6 bases). CDR3 nucleotides: TGTGCCAGCAGCCCTAGGGGGGCTGAAGCTTTCTTT. Its translation: CASSPRGAEAFF.